The 29 T cell receptor beta chains in this list originate from one sample, sequenced in a study of OX40 agonist ivuxolimab in advanced cancers. Generated by immunoSEQ multiplex PCR, the TCRdb table keeps only in-frame clones and is missing some. Seen here are 75,000 to 95,000 clones, around 92% observed once, and the top ten hold roughly 0.56%. The sample here was CD4+ or CD8+ T cells sorted from blood, taken in a trial of the OX40 agonist ivuxolimab. These receptors were collected from an adult with an advanced solid tumor such as melanoma, head and neck, liver or kidney cancer.

This rearrangement joins TRBV12-5 to TRBJ2-3, with D perhaps matching TRBD2 (6 bases). V gave up 6 bases and J gave up 2 bases, with 12 bases separating them. The V gene's germline CDR1 is LGHNT and CDR2 FRNRAP. This CDR3 has 14 amino acids. CDR3 loop: CASGRGGHTDTQYF. CDR3 sequence (DNA): TGTGCTAGTGGGCGGGGAGGACACACAGATACGCAGTATTTT.

J is TRBJ2-1 and V is TRBV5-5; 15 bases agree with TRBD2. Germline V CDR1 and CDR2: SGHKS, YYEKEE (reference sequence). There are 15 residues in the CDR3. With V trimmed by 4 bases and J by 7 bases, 3 bases remained unmatched. The CDR3 DNA reads TGTGCCAGCAGCGAAGGGACTAGCGGGAGGAATGAGCAGTTCTTC. Translation gives CASSEGTSGRNEQFF. Supplemented by reference TRBV5-5 and TRBJ2-1, the full variable domain reads DAGVTQSPTHLIKTRGQQVTLRCSPISGHKSVSWYQQVLGQGPQFIFQYYEKEERGRGNFPDRFSARQFPNYSSELNVNALLLGDSALYLCASSEGTSGRNEQFFGPGTRLTVL.

The rearrangement uses TRBV7-9 and TRBJ1-2; 10 nucleotides agree with TRBD1. CDR1 SEHNR and CDR2 FQNEAQ come from the germline V gene (reference sequence). The CDR3 has 15 amino acids. J lost 6 bases, V lost 3 bases, and 7 bases had no gene match. Written as DNA, the CDR3 is TGTGCCAGCAGCTTCATGAGGACAGGGGGGAATGGCTACACCTTC. Residues: CASSFMRTGGNGYTF. The variable domain in full, completed from reference TRBV7-9 and TRBJ1-2, reads DTGVSQNPRHKITKRGQNVTFRCDPISEHNRLYWYRQTLGQGPEFLTYFQNEAQLEKSRLLSDRFSAERPKGSFSTLEIQRTEQGDSAMYLCASSFMRTGGNGYTFGSGTRLTVV.

This clone is a singleton in its sample. The chain recombines TRBV14 with TRBJ2-3, with D unclear. The CDR3 spans 11 residues. Trimming shortened V by 3 bases and J by 8 bases, and 6 bases separated the two germline ends. The germline V gene encodes CDR1 SGHDN and CDR2 FVKESK. CDR3 sequence reads: CASSHTGTQYF. CDR3 DNA: TGTGCCAGCAGCCACACGGGTACGCAGTATTTT.

This clone was detected a few times. The chain employs TRBV5-1 and TRBJ1-1; TRBD1 might be the D (6 bases). The CDR3 is made up of 14 amino acids. V lost 5 bases to trimming and J lost 3 bases, with 14 bases between them. CDR1 and CDR2 from the germline V gene are SGHRS and YFSETQ. CDR3 sequence: CASRPARGDTEAFF. Written as DNA, the CDR3 is TGCGCCAGCAGACCCGCAAGGGGGGACACTGAAGCTTTCTTT.

The count of this clone is one. The chain employs TRBV7-2 and TRBJ1-2; possible D gene TRBD1, 6 bases. Germline CDR1 and CDR2: SGHTA and FQGNSA. V lost 6 bases and J 1 base, leaving 15 bases between the germline ends. The CDR3 consists of 15 residues. The CDR3 nucleotides are TGTGCCAGCAGTATACAGGGAAACCTTAACTATGGCTACACCTTC. It encodes CASSIQGNLNYGYTF.

The chain carries TRBV5-1 and TRBJ2-1, with 11 bases aligning to TRBD2. The CDR3 runs to 17 residues. The germline V gene has CDR1 SGHRS and CDR2 YFSETQ. V shed 1 base and J 6 bases; nucleotides not matched to a gene: 9. CDR3 loop: CASSLQPGLAVSNEQFF. CDR3 coding DNA: TGCGCCAGCAGCTTGCAGCCGGGACTAGCGGTCTCCAATGAGCAGTTCTTC.

V and J are TRBV28 and TRBJ2-1; D is unresolved. Germline CDR1 MDHEN, CDR2 SYDVKM. V lost 6 bases to trimming and J lost 6 bases, with 18 bases between them. The CDR3 has 15 amino acids. The DNA for the CDR3 is TGTGCCAGCAGAACCCGGACGCAGAACCGCAATGAGCAGTTCTTC. Translation: CASRTRTQNRNEQFF.

The V gene is TRBV28, the J gene TRBJ1-6, with D perhaps TRBD1 (5 bases). This CDR3 comprises 13 residues. Trimming stripped 8 bases from V and 9 bases from J, with 14 bases between. Germline-derived CDR1 and CDR2 are MDHEN and SYDVKM. The CDR3 sequence is CASLGRGISPLHF. The CDR3 region has the DNA TGTGCCAGCCTGGGACGGGGTATTTCACCCCTCCACTTT. The whole variable domain, remainder taken from reference TRBV28 and TRBJ1-6, is DVKVTQSSRYLVKRTGEKVFLECVQDMDHENMFWYRQDPGLGLRLIYFSYDVKMKEKGDIPEGYSVSREKKERFSLILESASTNQTSMYLCASLGRGISPLHFGNGTRLTVT.

This chain links TRBV30 with TRBJ2-7, with unresolved D. With 0 bases removed from V and 0 bases from J, the gap between germline ends came to 9 bases. Germline V gene sequence: CDR1 GTSNPN, CDR2 SVGIG (reference sequence). The CDR3 covers 14 residues. CDR3 DNA sequence: TGTGCCTGGAGTGTGGGAAGTTACTCCTACGAGCAGTACTTC. This codes for CAWSVGSYSYEQYF.

The chain combines TRBV9 with TRBJ1-4, with 9 bases aligning to TRBD1. Germline V gene sequence: CDR1 SGDLS, CDR2 YYNGEE. The ends lost 3 bases at V and 8 bases at J; junction bases unmatched: 5. The CDR3 is 14 amino acids. The CDR3 loop reads CASSEQGAHEKLFF. CDR3 coding DNA: TGTGCCAGCAGCGAACAGGGGGCGCACGAAAAACTGTTTTTT.

The gene calls are TRBV2 and TRBJ1-1; unclear D gene. CDR1 is SNHLY and CDR2 is FYNNEI in the germline V gene. The CDR3 is made up of 15 amino acids. Trimming pared 2 bases from V and 4 bases from J, leaving 14 bases between. This CDR3 reads CASSEMGQVLTEAFF. The CDR3 bases are TGTGCCAGCAGTGAAATGGGCCAGGTCCTCACTGAAGCTTTCTTT.

DNA for the CDR3: TGCGCCAGCAGCCCCGGACAGGACTACAATGAGCAGTTCTTC. Translating gives CASSPGQDYNEQFF. The gene calls are TRBV5-1 and TRBJ2-1; 7 bases fit TRBD1. CDR3 length: 14 residues. V shed 4 bases, J shed 3 bases, and the junction held 4 bases outside the gene matches. Per germline, CDR1 SGHRS and CDR2 YFSETQ.

V usage is TRBV7-9 and J usage is TRBJ1-4; D remains ambiguous. V was cut by 5 bases and J by 3 bases, with 13 bases left in between. The V gene's germline CDR1 is SEHNR and CDR2 FQNEAQ (reference sequence). The CDR3 is 15 amino acids. CDR3 amino acids: CASSPRLDANEKLFF. The CDR3 bases are TGTGCCAGCAGCCCCCGTTTGGACGCTAATGAAAAACTGTTTTTT.

The rearrangement uses TRBV7-9 and TRBJ2-3, with D hard to call. The CDR3 loop spans 17 amino acids. CDR1 is SEHNR and CDR2 is FQNEAQ in the germline V gene (reference sequence). Between the trimmed V and J ends, which lost 5 bases and 1 base, there was a span of 19 bases. The CDR3 is CASSPRPPQLGTDTQYF. The CDR3 DNA reads TGTGCCAGCAGCCCTCGTCCCCCGCAGCTAGGCACAGATACGCAGTATTTT.

V gene TRBV28 combines with J gene TRBJ2-2, with 8 bases aligning to TRBD2. This CDR3 spans 13 amino acids. Germline V CDR1 and CDR2: MDHEN, SYDVKM. The junction had 2 bases not matched to a gene; V was cut back by 7 bases and J by 4 bases. The CDR3, as DNA: TGTGCCAGCAAACGGGGGGGCACCGGGGAGCTGTTTTTT. This sequence encodes CASKRGGTGELFF.

The chain recombines TRBV28 with TRBJ1-5, with D possibly matching TRBD1 (5 bases). The CDR3 covers 14 residues. V shed 2 bases and J shed 5 bases, with 10 bases lying between them. From germline, CDR1 is MDHEN and CDR2 SYDVKM. The CDR3 DNA follows: TGTGCCAGCAGTTTAGCGGGGGGATATCAGCCCCAGCATTTT. It is translated as CASSLAGGYQPQHF.

Comments on this clone: The same CDR3 also results from other DNA sequences found in this sample. The CDR3 coding sequence is TGTGCCAGCAGCTTAGAACTGAGCAATCAGCCCCAGCATTTT. It translates to CASSLELSNQPQHF. The V gene is TRBV7-2, the J gene TRBJ1-5; no clear D gene. The germline V gene has CDR1 SGHTA and CDR2 FQGNSA. This CDR3 comprises 14 residues. Trimming shortened V by 1 base and J by 1 base, and 5 bases separated the two germline ends.

CDR3 in DNA: TGTGCCAGCAGTTTATTCCAAGAGACCCAGTACTTC. Encoded protein: CASSLFQETQYF. The chain links TRBV28 to TRBJ2-5; no clear D. Germline V lookup: CDR1 MDHEN, CDR2 SYDVKM. The CDR3 runs to 12 residues. V lost 1 base and J 1 base, leaving 1 base between the germline ends.

This clone occurred once. For the CDR3, the DNA is TGTGCCAGCAGCTTTCGAGGACCTTTAAGCACAGATACGCAGTATTTT. Translation gives CASSFRGPLSTDTQYF. The V gene is TRBV11-2, the J gene TRBJ2-3; D gene uncertain. Trimming removed 3 bases at V and 0 bases at J, with 13 bases between. The CDR3 has 16 residues. Per germline, CDR1 SGHAT and CDR2 FQNNGV.

V is TRBV9 and J is TRBJ2-2; the D is unclear. V was shortened by 0 bases and J by 2 bases, with 5 bases between the two germline ends. Germline V CDR1 and CDR2: SGDLS, YYNGEE. The CDR3 runs to 14 residues. In DNA, the CDR3 is TGTGCCAGCAGCGTAGGGGTTAACACCGGGGAGCTGTTTTTT. Its protein product is CASSVGVNTGELFF.

The rearrangement links TRBV7-3 to TRBJ1-4; D is possibly TRBD1 (5 bases). CDR3 length: 15 amino acids. Germline V gives CDR1 SGHTA, CDR2 FQGTGA. Trimming removed 8 bases from V and 4 bases from J, with 17 bases in between. In nucleotides, the CDR3 is TGTGCCAGCGTCCTCCAAGGGGAGATTAATGAAAAACTGTTTTTT. Translating it yields CASVLQGEINEKLFF. Supplemented by reference TRBV7-3 and TRBJ1-4, the full variable domain reads GAGVSQTPSNKVTEKGKYVELRCDPISGHTALYWYRQSLGQGPEFLIYFQGTGAADDSGLPNDRFFAVRPEGSVSTLKIQRTERGDSAVYLCASVLQGEINEKLFFGSGTQLSVL.

The V call is TRBV7-2, the J call TRBJ2-3; D unclear. CDR1 and CDR2 (germline): SGHTA, FQGNSA. The CDR3 consists of 15 residues. The V gene lost 1 base and the J gene lost 5 bases, with 13 bases spanning the gap. DNA of the CDR3: TGTGCCAGCAGCTTAGATCGGGTTTCGGGAGATACGCAGTATTTT. Its translation is CASSLDRVSGDTQYF.

This sequence joins TRBV14 and TRBJ2-5, with D possibly TRBD2 on 6 matching bases. This CDR3 spans 16 amino acids. V was cut by 3 bases and J by 1 base, with 15 bases left in between. CDR1 is SGHDN and CDR2 is FVKESK in the germline V gene. In DNA form, the CDR3 reads TGTGCCAGCAGCCAGCTCCTAGCGTCTGTCCAAGAGACCCAGTACTTC. Protein sequence: CASSQLLASVQETQYF.

The chain joins TRBV11-3 to TRBJ2-5; unclear D gene. Germline CDR1 reads SGHNT; CDR2 reads YENEEA. This CDR3 is 14 amino acids long. The V end lost 2 bases, the J end lost 2 bases, and 9 bases lay between the germline ends. The CDR3 DNA is TGTGCCAGCAGCTTAAACGCCATGCAAGAGACCCAGTACTTC. Protein sequence: CASSLNAMQETQYF.

This chain links TRBV5-1 with TRBJ2-5; the match to TRBD2 covers 8 bases. Germline V CDR1 and CDR2: SGHRS, YFSETQ. J was trimmed by 4 bases and V by 0 bases; bases with no gene match: 5. The CDR3 totals 15 residues. This CDR3 reads CASSLAGGQGETQYF. In nucleotides, the CDR3 is TGCGCCAGCAGCTTGGCGGGGGGGCAGGGAGAGACCCAGTACTTC.

V is TRBV7-2 and J is TRBJ1-2; 7 nucleotides match TRBD1. The CDR3 runs to 16 residues. V dropped 5 bases and J dropped 5; count of bases not matched to a gene: 14. CDR1 and CDR2 (germline): SGHTA, FQGNSA. The CDR3 nucleotides read TGTGCCAGCAGCCCGAACGCGGGACAGCACCCTTATGGCTACACCTTC. Protein sequence: CASSPNAGQHPYGYTF.

The chain carries TRBV5-1 and TRBJ2-5, with 13 bases that match TRBD2. Judging by the DNA end, TRBJ2-7 fits better; the J call may be wrong. CDR1 is SGHRS and CDR2 is YFSETQ in the germline V gene. The CDR3 consists of 16 residues. The CDR3, as DNA: TGCGCCAGCAGCTTAAGGACTAGCGGGAGCTCCTACGAGCAGTACTTC. Encoded protein: CASSLRTSGSSYEQYF.

The rearrangement uses TRBV15 and TRBJ2-5; D not certain. The CDR3 has 13 residues. V lost 1 base, J lost 5 bases, and 8 bases lay in between. Germline V lookup: CDR1 LNHNV, CDR2 YYDKDF (reference sequence). In DNA form, the CDR3 reads TGTGCCACCAGCAGAGGGGGTTGGGAGACCCAGTACTTC. Its protein product is CATSRGGWETQYF.